This T cell receptor beta chain was identified during a study of B cell selection in AIRE deficiency. Trimming cost V 1 base and J 2 bases, with 10 bases left between them. Germline values: CDR1 SGHDN, CDR2 FVKESK. This CDR3 region has 15 residues. Sorted regulatory T cells were CD4-positive, CD25-high and CD127-low or negative. Method: immunoSEQ multiplex PCR; TCRdb's copy keeps in-frame clones and lacks some. The sample has around 18,000 clones, roughly 91% seen once. V is TRBV14 and J is TRBJ2-3; TRBD1 is a possible D gene (5 bases). This TCR was sampled from a human donor in good health. Sequencing input: CD4+CD25+ Tregs sorted from PBMCs. The CDR3, as DNA: TGTGCCAGCAGCCAAGGGGGCAGTTACACAGATACGCAGTATTTT. This codes for CASSQGGSYTDTQYF.